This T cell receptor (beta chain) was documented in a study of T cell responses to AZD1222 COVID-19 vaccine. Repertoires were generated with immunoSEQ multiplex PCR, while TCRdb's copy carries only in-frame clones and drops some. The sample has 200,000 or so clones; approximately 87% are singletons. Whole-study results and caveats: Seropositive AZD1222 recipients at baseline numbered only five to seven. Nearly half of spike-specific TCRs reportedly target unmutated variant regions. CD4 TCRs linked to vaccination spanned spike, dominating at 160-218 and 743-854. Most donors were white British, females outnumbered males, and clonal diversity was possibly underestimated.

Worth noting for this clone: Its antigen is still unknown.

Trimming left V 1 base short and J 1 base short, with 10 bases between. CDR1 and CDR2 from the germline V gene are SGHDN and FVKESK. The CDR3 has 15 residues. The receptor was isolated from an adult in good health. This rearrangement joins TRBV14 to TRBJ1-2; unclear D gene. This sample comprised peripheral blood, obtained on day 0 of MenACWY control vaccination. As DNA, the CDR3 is TGTGCCAGCAGCCAAGTGGCATCCCTTAACTATGGCTACACCTTC. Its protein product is CASSQVASLNYGYTF.